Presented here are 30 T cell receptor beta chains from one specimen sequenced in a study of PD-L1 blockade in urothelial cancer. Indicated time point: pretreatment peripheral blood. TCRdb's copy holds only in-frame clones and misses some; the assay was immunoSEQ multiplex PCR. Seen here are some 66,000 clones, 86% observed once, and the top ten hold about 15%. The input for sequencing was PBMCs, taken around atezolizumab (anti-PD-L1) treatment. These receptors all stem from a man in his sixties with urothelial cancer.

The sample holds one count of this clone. CDR3 sequence (DNA): TGTGCCAGCAGCTCCCCCGGCAGGGGGTCCTATAATTCACCCCTCCACTTT. The encoded protein is CASSSPGRGSYNSPLHF. This chain links TRBV7-9 with TRBJ1-6; 7 bases line up with TRBD1. V dropped 4 bases and J dropped 1; count of bases not matched to a gene: 7. The germline gives CDR1 SEHNR, CDR2 FQNEAQ (reference sequence). The CDR3 loop spans 17 amino acids.

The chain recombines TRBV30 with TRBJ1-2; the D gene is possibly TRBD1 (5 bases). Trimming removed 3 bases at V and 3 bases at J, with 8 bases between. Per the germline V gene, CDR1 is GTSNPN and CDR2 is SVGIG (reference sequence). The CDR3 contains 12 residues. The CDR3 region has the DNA TGTGCCTGGAGCCCGACAGACTATGGCTACACCTTC. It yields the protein CAWSPTDYGYTF.

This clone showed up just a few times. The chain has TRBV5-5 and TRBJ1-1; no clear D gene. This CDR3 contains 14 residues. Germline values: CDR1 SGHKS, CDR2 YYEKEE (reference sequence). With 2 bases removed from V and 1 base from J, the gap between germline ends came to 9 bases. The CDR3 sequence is CASSFIAKNTEAFF. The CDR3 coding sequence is TGTGCCAGCAGCTTCATAGCGAAGAACACTGAAGCTTTCTTT.

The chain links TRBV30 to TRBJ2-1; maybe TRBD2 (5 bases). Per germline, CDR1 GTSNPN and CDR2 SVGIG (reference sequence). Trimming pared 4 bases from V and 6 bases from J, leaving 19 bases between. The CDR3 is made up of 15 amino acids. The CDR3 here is CAWKRKGTGFNEQFF. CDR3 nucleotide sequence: TGTGCCTGGAAAAGGAAGGGAACGGGGTTCAATGAGCAGTTCTTC.

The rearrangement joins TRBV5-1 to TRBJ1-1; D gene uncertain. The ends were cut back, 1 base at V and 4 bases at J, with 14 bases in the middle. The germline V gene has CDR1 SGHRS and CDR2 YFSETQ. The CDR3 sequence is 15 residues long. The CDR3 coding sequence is TGCGCCAGCAGCTTGTCTCCACAGTCAGGCACTGAAGCTTTCTTT. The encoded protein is CASSLSPQSGTEAFF.

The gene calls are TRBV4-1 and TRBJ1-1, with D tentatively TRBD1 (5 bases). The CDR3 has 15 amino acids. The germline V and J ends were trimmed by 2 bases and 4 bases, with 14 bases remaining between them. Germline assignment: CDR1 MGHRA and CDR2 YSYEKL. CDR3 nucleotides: TGCGCCAGCAGCCAAATTGGGCAGGGTGGCACTGAAGCTTTCTTT. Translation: CASSQIGQGGTEAFF.

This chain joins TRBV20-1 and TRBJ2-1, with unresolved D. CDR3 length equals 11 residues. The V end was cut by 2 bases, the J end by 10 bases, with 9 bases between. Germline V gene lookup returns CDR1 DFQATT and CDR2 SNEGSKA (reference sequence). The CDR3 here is CSARPPKEQFF. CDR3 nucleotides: TGCAGTGCTAGACCTCCTAAGGAGCAGTTCTTC.

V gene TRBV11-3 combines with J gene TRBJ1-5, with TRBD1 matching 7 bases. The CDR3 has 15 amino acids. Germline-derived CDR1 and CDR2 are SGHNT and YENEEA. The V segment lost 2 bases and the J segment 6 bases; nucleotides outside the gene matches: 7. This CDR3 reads CASSLSEGAPQPQHF. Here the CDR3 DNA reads TGTGCCAGCAGCTTATCTGAGGGGGCTCCTCAGCCCCAGCATTTT.

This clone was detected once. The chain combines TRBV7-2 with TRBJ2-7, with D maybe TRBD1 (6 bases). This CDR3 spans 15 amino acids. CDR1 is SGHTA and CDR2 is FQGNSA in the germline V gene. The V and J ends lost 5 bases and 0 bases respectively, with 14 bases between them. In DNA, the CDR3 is TGTGCCAGCAGCCCAGACAGGTTAAGCTCCTACGAGCAGTACTTC. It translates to CASSPDRLSSYEQYF.

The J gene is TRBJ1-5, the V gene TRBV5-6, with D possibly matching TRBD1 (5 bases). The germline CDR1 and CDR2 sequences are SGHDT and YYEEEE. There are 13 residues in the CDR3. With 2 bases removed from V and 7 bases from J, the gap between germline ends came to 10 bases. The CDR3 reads CASSFGGGQPQHF. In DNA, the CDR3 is TGTGCCAGCAGCTTTGGGGGGGGACAGCCCCAGCATTTT.

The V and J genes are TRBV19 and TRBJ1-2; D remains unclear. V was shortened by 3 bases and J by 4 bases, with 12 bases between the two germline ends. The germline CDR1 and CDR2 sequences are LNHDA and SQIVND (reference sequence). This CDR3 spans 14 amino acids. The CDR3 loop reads CASSIGERAYGYTF. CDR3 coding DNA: TGTGCCAGTAGTATCGGGGAGAGGGCCTATGGCTACACCTTC. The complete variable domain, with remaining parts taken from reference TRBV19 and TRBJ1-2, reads DGGITQSPKYLFRKEGQNVTLSCEQNLNHDAMYWYRQDPGQGLRLIYYSQIVNDFQKGDIAEGYSVSREKKESFPLTVTSAQKNPTAFYLCASSIGERAYGYTFGSGTRLTVV.

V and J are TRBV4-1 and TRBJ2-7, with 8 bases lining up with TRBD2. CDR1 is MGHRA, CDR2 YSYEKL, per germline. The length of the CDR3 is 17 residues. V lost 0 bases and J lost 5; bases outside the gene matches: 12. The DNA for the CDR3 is TGCGCCAGCAGCCAAGAAGCAGACGGGGGGGCTTGGGACGAGCAGTACTTC. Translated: CASSQEADGGAWDEQYF.

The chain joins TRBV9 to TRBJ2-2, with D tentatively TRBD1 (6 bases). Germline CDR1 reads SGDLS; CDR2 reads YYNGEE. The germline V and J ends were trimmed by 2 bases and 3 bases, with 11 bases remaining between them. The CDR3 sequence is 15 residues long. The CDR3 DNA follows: TGTGCCAGCAGCGTTTACAGGGTATACACCGGGGAGCTGTTTTTT. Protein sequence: CASSVYRVYTGELFF.

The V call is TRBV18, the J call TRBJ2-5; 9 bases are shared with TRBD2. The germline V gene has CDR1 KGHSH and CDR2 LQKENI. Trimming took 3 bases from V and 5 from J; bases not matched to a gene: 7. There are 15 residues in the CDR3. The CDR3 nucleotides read TGTGCCAGCTCACCGCGTAGCGGGGGAGGGGAGACCCAGTACTTC. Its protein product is CASSPRSGGGETQYF.

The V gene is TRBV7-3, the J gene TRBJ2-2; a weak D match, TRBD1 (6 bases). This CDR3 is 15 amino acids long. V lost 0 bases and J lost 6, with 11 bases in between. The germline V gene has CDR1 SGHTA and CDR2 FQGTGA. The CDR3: CASSLTQGMAGELFF. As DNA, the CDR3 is TGTGCCAGCAGCTTAACTCAGGGGATGGCCGGGGAGCTGTTTTTT.

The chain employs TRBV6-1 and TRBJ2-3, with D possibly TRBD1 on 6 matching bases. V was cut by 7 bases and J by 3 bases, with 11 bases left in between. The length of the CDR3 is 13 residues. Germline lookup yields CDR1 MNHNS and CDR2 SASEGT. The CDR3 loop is CASTQGKTDTQYF. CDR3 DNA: TGTGCCAGCACGCAGGGGAAAACAGATACGCAGTATTTT.

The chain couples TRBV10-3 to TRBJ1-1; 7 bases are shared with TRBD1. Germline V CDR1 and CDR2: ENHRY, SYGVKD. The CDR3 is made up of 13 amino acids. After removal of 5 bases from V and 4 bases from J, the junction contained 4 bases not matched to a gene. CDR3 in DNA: TGTGCCATCAGTCGACAGGGAGGCACTGAAGCTTTCTTT. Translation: CAISRQGGTEAFF.

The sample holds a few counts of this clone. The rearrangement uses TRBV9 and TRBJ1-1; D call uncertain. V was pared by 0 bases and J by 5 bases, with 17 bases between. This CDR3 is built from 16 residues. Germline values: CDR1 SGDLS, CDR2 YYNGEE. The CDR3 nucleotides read TGTGCCAGCAGCGTAGCCCCCACCCGAGGCATTACTGAAGCTTTCTTT. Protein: CASSVAPTRGITEAFF.

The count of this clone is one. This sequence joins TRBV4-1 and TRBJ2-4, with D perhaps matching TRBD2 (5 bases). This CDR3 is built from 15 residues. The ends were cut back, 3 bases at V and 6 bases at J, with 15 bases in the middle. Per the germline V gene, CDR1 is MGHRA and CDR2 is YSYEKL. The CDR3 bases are TGCGCCAGCAGCCAGGGGAACGGGGTCAGAAACATTCAGTACTTC. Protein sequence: CASSQGNGVRNIQYF.

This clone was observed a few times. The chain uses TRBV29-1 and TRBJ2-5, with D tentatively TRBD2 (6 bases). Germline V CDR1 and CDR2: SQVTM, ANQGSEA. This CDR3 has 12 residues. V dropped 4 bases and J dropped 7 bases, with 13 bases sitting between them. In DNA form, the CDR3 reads TGCAGCGTTGGGGAGGTTGGGGGGACCCAGTACTTC. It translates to CSVGEVGGTQYF.

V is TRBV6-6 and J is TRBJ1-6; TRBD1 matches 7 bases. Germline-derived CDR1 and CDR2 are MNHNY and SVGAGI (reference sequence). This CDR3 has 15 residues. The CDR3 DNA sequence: TGTGCTTCAGGGGGGACTGATTACACAAATTCACCCCTCCACTTT. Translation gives CASGGTDYTNSPLHF.

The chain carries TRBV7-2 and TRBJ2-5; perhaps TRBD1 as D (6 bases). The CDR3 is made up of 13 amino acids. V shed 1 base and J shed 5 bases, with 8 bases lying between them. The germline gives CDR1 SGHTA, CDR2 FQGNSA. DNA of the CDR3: TGTGCCAGCAGCTTAGGGGGGCACGAGACCCAGTACTTC. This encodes CASSLGGHETQYF.

CDR3 protein: CASSYSRALGSYGYTF. The CDR3 DNA follows: TGTGCCAGCAGTTACTCGCGGGCCCTTGGGAGCTATGGCTACACCTTC. This rearrangement joins TRBV6-5 to TRBJ1-2; no clear D. The CDR3 has 16 residues. Per the germline V gene, CDR1 is MNHEY and CDR2 is SVGAGI. Trimming pared 0 bases from V and 4 bases from J, leaving 15 bases between.

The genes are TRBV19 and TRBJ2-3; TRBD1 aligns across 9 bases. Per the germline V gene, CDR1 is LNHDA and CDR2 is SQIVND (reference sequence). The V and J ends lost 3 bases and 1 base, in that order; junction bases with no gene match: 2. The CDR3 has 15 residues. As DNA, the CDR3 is TGTGCCAGTAGTATCAGGACAGGGGGCACAGATACGCAGTATTTT. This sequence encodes CASSIRTGGTDTQYF.

This CDR3 is CASSGAQVGETQYF. The CDR3 region has the DNA TGTGCCAGCAGTGGGGCGCAGGTGGGAGAGACCCAGTACTTC. The V and J genes are TRBV25-1 and TRBJ2-5, with unresolved D. CDR3 size: 14 residues. The ends were cut back, 4 bases at V and 4 bases at J, with 13 bases in the middle. Per germline, CDR1 MGHDK and CDR2 SYGVNS.

The CDR3 DNA reads TGCGCCAGCAGGATGGACAGGGGATCAGATACGCAGTATTTT. It is translated as CASRMDRGSDTQYF. The chain employs TRBV5-1 and TRBJ2-3; 9 bases line up with TRBD1. Germline V gene lookup returns CDR1 SGHRS and CDR2 YFSETQ. V dropped 5 bases and J dropped 4; count of bases not matched to a gene: 5. This CDR3 has 14 residues.

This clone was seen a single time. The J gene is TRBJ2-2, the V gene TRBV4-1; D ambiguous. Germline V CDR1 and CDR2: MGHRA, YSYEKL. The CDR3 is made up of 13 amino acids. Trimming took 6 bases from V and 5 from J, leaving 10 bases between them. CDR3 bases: TGCGCCAGCAGACTGGTTGGTACCGGGGAGCTGTTTTTT. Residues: CASRLVGTGELFF.

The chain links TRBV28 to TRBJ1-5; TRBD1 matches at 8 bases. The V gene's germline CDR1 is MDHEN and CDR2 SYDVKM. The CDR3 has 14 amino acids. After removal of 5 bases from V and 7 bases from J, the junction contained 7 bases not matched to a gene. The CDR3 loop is CASSLTGARQPQHF. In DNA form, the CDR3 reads TGTGCCAGCAGTCTGACAGGGGCTAGGCAGCCCCAGCATTTT. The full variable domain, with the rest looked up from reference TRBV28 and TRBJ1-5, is DVKVTQSSRYLVKRTGEKVFLECVQDMDHENMFWYRQDPGLGLRLIYFSYDVKMKEKGDIPEGYSVSREKKERFSLILESASTNQTSMYLCASSLTGARQPQHFGDGTRLSIL.

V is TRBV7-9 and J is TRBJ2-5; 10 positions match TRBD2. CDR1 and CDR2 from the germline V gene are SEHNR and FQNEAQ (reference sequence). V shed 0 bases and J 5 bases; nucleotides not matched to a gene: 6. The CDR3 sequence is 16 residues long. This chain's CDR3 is CASSLALGAGGETQYF. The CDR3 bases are TGTGCCAGCAGCTTAGCGCTTGGAGCGGGGGGGGAGACCCAGTACTTC.

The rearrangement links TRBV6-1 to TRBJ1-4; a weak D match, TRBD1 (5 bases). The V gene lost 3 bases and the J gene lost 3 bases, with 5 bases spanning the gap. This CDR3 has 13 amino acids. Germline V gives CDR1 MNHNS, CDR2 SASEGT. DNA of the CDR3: TGTGCCAGCAGTGAGACAGCTAATGAAAAACTGTTTTTT. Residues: CASSETANEKLFF.